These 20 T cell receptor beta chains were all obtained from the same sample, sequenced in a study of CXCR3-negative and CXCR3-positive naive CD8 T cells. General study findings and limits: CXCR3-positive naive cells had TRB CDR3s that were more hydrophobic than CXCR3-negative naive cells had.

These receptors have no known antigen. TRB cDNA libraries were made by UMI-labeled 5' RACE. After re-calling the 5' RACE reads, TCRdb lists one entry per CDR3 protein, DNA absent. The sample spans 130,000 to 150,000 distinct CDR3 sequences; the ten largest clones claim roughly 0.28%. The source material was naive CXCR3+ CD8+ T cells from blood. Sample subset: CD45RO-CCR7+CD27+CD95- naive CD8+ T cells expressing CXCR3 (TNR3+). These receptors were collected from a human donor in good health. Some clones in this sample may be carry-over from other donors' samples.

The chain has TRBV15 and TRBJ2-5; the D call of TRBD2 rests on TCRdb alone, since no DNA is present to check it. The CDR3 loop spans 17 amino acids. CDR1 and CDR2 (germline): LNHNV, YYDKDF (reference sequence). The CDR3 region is CATSRVPPGLLQETQYF.

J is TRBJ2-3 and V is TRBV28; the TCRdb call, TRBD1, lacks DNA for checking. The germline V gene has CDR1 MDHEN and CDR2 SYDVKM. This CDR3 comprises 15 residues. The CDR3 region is CATAHPDRVSDTQYF.

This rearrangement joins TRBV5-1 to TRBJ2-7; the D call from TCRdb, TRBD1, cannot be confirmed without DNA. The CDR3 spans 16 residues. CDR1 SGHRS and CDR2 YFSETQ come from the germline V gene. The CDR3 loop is CASSLGIGQENYEQYF.

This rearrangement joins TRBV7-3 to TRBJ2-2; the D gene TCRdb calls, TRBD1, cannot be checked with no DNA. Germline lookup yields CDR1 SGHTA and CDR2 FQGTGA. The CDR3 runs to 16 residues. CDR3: CASTPTGTANTGELFF.

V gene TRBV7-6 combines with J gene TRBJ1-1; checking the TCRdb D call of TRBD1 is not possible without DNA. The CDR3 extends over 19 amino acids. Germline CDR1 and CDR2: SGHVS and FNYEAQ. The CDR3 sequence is CASSSAPGGLIRVNTEAFF. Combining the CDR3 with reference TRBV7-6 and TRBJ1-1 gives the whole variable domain GAGVSQSPRYKVTKRGQDVALRCDPISGHVSLYWYRQALGQGPEFLTYFNYEAQQDKSGLPNDRFSAERPEGSISTLTIQRTEQRDSAMYRCASSSAPGGLIRVNTEAFFGQGTRLTVV.

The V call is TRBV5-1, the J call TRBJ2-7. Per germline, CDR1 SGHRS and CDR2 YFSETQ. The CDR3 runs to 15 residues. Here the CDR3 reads CASSPWSGSTHEQYF.

CDR3 in amino acids: CASKEAGDYGYTF. The J gene is TRBJ1-2, the V gene TRBV19; TCRdb gives TRBD1 as the D gene, but with no DNA this cannot be confirmed. CDR1 LNHDA and CDR2 SQIVND come from the germline V gene (reference sequence). This CDR3 comprises 13 residues.

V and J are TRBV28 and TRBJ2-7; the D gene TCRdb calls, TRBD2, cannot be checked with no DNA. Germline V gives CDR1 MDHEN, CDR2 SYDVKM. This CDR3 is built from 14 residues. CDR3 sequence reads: CASRPTSGGYEQYF.

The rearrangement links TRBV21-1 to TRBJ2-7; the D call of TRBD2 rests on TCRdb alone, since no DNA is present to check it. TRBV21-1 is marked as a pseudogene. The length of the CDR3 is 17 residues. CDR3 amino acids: CASSRHLTSGNSYEQYF.

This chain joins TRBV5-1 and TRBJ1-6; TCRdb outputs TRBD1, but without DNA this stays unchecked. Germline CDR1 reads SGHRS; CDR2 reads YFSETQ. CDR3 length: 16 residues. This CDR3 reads CASSLASGARYSPLHF.

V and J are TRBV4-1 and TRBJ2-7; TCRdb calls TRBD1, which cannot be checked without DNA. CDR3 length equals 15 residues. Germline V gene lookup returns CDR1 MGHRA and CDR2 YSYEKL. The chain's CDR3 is CASSQAQAPVGEQYF.

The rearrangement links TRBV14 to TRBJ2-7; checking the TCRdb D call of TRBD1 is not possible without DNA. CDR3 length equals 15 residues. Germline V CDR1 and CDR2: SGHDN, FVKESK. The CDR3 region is CASSQGETGTYEQYF. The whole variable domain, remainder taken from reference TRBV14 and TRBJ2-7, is EAGVTQFPSHSVIEKGQTVTLRCDPISGHDNLYWYRRVMGKEIKFLLHFVKESKQDESGMPNNRFLAERTGGTYSTLKVQPAELEDSGVYFCASSQGETGTYEQYFGPGTRLTVT.

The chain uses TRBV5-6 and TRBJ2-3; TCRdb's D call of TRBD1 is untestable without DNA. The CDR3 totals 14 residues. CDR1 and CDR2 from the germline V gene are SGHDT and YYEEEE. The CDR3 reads CASSPGRGPDTQYF.

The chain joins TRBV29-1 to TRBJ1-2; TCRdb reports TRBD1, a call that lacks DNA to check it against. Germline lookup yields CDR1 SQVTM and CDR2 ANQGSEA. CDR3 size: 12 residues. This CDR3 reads CSGQGNNYGYTF.

This chain's CDR3 is CASSQEPGLAWGSYNEQFF. The J gene is TRBJ2-1, the V gene TRBV4-1; TCRdb proposes TRBD2, but this gene call is untestable without DNA. CDR3 size: 19 residues. CDR1 is MGHRA, CDR2 YSYEKL, per germline.

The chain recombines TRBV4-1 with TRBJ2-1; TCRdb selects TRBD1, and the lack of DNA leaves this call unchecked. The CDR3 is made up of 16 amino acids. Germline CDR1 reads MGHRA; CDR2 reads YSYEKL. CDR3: CASSQDPGTDHNEQFF.

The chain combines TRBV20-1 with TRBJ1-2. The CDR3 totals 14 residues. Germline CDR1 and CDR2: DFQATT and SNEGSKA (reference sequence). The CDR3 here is CSARDFQDGYGYTF.

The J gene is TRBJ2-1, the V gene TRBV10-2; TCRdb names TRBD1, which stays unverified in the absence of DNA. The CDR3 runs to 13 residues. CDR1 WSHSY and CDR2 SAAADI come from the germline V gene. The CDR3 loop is CATWDRLHNEQFF.

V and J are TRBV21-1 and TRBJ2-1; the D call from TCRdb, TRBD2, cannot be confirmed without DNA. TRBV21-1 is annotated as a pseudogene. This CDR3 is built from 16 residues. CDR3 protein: CASSTALAGGRNEQFF.

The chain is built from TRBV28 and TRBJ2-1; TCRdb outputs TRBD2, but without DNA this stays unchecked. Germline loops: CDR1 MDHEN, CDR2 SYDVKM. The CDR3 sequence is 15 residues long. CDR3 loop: CASSPLAEIYNEQFF.